The 25 T cell receptor beta chains in this list originate from one sample, sequenced in a study of T cells in Graves' hyperthyroidism and ophthalmopathy. RNA transcripts served as the template for amplifying TCR beta CDR3 regions. Using the HTBI primer set, a first-round RT-PCR was run on the TCR CDR3. TCRdb analysed the multiplex PCR reads with MiXCR anew, one entry per CDR3 protein. The table records around 600,000 distinct CDR3 sequences, approximately 15% of them present only once. Sequences were obtained from blood. These receptors came from a woman aged 18-29 years with Graves' ophthalmopathy.

This clonotype was seen at least ten times. The V and J genes are TRBV6-1 and TRBJ2-5, with a tentative D call TRBD2 (5 bases). CDR1 and CDR2 (germline): MNHNS, SASEGT. CDR3 length equals 16 residues. Trimming stripped 6 bases from V and 0 bases from J, with 17 bases between. The CDR3 sequence is CASRGEGAGYQETQYF. For the CDR3, the DNA is TGTGCCAGCAGGGGAGAGGGAGCTGGGTACCAAGAGACCCAGTACTTC.

This clonotype was recorded only once. Germline and junction disagree at one end, which may indicate a read error. CDR3 coding DNA: TGTGCTAGCAGCACCAATAGGCAGCTCCTGGTATATGGCTACACCTTC. Amino acid sequence: CASSTNRQLLVYGYTF. The rearrangement joins TRBV7-7 to TRBJ1-2; D remains unclear. Germline values: CDR1 SSHAT, CDR2 FNYEAQ (reference sequence). The CDR3 is made up of 16 amino acids.

This chain links TRBV28 with TRBJ2-7; 7 nucleotides agree with TRBD1. V trimming: 8 bases; J trimming: 7 bases; junction bases outside the gene matches: 5. CDR1 and CDR2 from the germline V gene are MDHEN and SYDVKM. CDR3 length: 11 amino acids. CDR3 sequence (DNA): TGTGCCAGCGGGACAGCCTGGGAGCAGTACTTC. Its protein product is CASGTAWEQYF.

This clonotype was observed at least ten times. The CDR3 DNA is TGCAGCGTTGAAGGGGAAGTTCTAGCGGGATCCTACGTTAGCTCCTACAATGAGCAGTTCTTC. Translating gives CSVEGEVLAGSYVSSYNEQFF. The rearrangement joins TRBV29-1 to TRBJ2-1; 9 nucleotides align to TRBD2. Germline CDR1 and CDR2: SQVTM and ANQGSEA. The CDR3 loop spans 21 amino acids. J gave up 0 bases and V 1 base, and 19 bases lay outside the gene matches.

This clonotype was recorded many times. V gene TRBV11-3 combines with J gene TRBJ2-7; D remains unclear. This CDR3 comprises 13 residues. Germline-derived CDR1 and CDR2 are SGHNT and YENEEA. V was shortened by 3 bases and J by 2 bases, with 8 bases between the two germline ends. In DNA, the CDR3 is TGTGCCAGCAGCTTGGGGAACCCCTACGAGCAGTACTTC. Amino acid sequence: CASSLGNPYEQYF.

This clonotype was seen repeatedly, ten times or more. This rearrangement joins TRBV12-3 or TRBV12-4 to TRBJ2-3, with 7 nucleotides matching TRBD1. J lost 10 bases, V lost 11 bases, and 15 bases had no gene match. The CDR3 sequence is 13 residues long. CDR3 in DNA: TGTGCCGTCACGGACGGGACAGCCCTCCCGCAGTATTTT. It translates to CAVTDGTALPQYF.

The table lists this clonotype with many counts. The chain uses TRBV5-1 and TRBJ2-7, with 7 bases fitting TRBD1. The V gene's germline CDR1 is SGHRS and CDR2 YFSETQ. The CDR3 covers 13 residues. J lost 7 bases, V lost 5 bases, and 9 bases had no gene match. The CDR3 coding sequence is TGCGCCAGCAGAATAGACAGGGATCGGGAGCAGTACTTC. Translation gives CASRIDRDREQYF.

Concerning this clonotype: A single base separates this from a much larger clone, so it may be a read error. The gene calls are TRBV12-3 or TRBV12-4 and TRBJ2-2; D uncertain. The CDR3 totals 13 residues. V was cut by 7 bases and J by 0 bases, with 6 bases left in between. CDR3 protein: CASNPSNTGELFF. For the CDR3, the DNA is TGTGCCAGCAACCCTTCGAACACCGGGGAGCTGTTTTTT.

This clonotype was seen a few times. The CDR3 region is CASSSLDRGLPSEQYF. Written as DNA, the CDR3 is TGTGCCAGCAGCTCATTGGATAGGGGCCTCCCTTCCGAGCAGTACTTC. The chain joins TRBV7-2 to TRBJ2-7, with a weak D call TRBD1 (5 bases). CDR1 is SGHTA, CDR2 FQGNSA, per germline. V lost 4 bases and J lost 6, with 22 bases in between. This CDR3 contains 16 residues.

This clonotype was recorded at least ten times. This sequence joins TRBV2 and TRBJ2-7, with 7 bases fitting TRBD1. Trimming cost V 9 bases and J 1 base; bases outside gene matches: 9. The CDR3 consists of 14 residues. The V gene's germline CDR1 is SNHLY and CDR2 FYNNEI. The CDR3 DNA reads TGTGCCAGTGATACAGGGGCCCCTTCCTACGAGCAGTACTTC. It yields the protein CASDTGAPSYEQYF.

This clonotype has a count of ten or more. The chain joins TRBV28 to TRBJ1-5, with TRBD1 as a possible D gene (6 bases). Trimming left V 2 bases short and J 7 bases short, with 15 bases between. Germline lookup yields CDR1 MDHEN and CDR2 SYDVKM. The CDR3 length is 15 residues. The CDR3 is CASSLPTGRGQPQHF. CDR3 DNA sequence: TGTGCCAGCAGTTTACCCACAGGGCGCGGGCAGCCCCAGCATTTT.

There are many counts of this clonotype. This chain uses TRBV20-1 with TRBJ1-2; 8 nucleotides align to TRBD1. The CDR3 loop spans 13 amino acids. Germline V gene sequence: CDR1 DFQATT, CDR2 SNEGSKA (reference sequence). Germline trimming cut 6 bases from V and 1 base from J; bases unmatched to any gene: 4. CDR3 nucleotides: TGCAGTGCATGGGACAGGAGTAACTATGGCTACACCTTC. Encoded protein: CSAWDRSNYGYTF.

This clonotype was detected many times. The chain employs TRBV7-9 and TRBJ1-1; no definite D call. Germline CDR1 and CDR2: SEHNR and FQNEAQ (reference sequence). The CDR3 is made up of 15 amino acids. V was trimmed by 5 bases and J by 0 bases, leaving 13 bases between them. CDR3 sequence reads: CASSPPAVMNTEAFF. The CDR3 coding sequence is TGTGCCAGCAGCCCCCCAGCCGTCATGAACACTGAAGCTTTCTTT.

This clonotype was seen only a few times. The chain couples TRBV18 to TRBJ2-7; TRBD1 is a possible D gene (6 bases). This CDR3 region has 14 residues. V gave up 3 bases and J gave up 0 bases, with 9 bases separating them. Germline CDR1 is KGHSH and CDR2 is LQKENI. CDR3 amino acids: CASSPNRVSYEQYF. The CDR3 bases are TGTGCCAGCTCACCGAACAGGGTCTCCTACGAGCAGTACTTC.

This clonotype appeared many times. This chain uses TRBV10-3 with TRBJ2-1, with 13 bases that match TRBD2. Trimming at V came to 3 bases and at J to 9 bases, leaving 5 bases not matched to a gene. This CDR3 region has 15 residues. Germline V lookup: CDR1 ENHRY, CDR2 SYGVKD. The CDR3 loop reads CAISELAGGFGEQFF. The CDR3, as DNA: TGTGCCATCAGTGAACTAGCGGGAGGGTTTGGTGAGCAGTTCTTC.

This clonotype has a count of ten or more. The rearrangement joins TRBV7-2 to TRBJ2-5, with no clear D. V gave up 0 bases and J gave up 3 bases, with 11 bases separating them. Germline V gene lookup returns CDR1 SGHTA and CDR2 FQGNSA. The CDR3 totals 15 residues. In DNA form, the CDR3 reads TGTGCCAGCAGCTTAGCGCTCGCGCCGGAAGAGACCCAGTACTTC. Translating it yields CASSLALAPEETQYF.

This clonotype was observed a single time. This chain's CDR3 is CSARDSPRLAGGENEQFF. The CDR3, as DNA: TGCAGTGCTAGAGATTCGCCTCGACTAGCGGGAGGGGAGAATGAGCAGTTCTTC. The chain is built from TRBV20-1 and TRBJ2-1; TRBD2 matches 14 bases. Per the germline V gene, CDR1 is DFQATT and CDR2 is SNEGSKA (reference sequence). V shed 0 bases and J 7 bases; nucleotides not matched to a gene: 11. The CDR3 covers 18 residues.

The chain combines TRBV6-1 with TRBJ1-4; D remains unclear. Trimming stripped 6 bases from V and 0 bases from J, with 14 bases between. Germline V gene lookup returns CDR1 MNHNS and CDR2 SASEGT. The length of the CDR3 is 16 residues. The CDR3 sequence is CASRTHSDATNEKLFF. DNA for the CDR3: TGTGCCAGCAGGACACACAGTGATGCAACTAATGAAAAACTGTTTTTT.

The rearrangement uses TRBV2 and TRBJ2-1, with a tentative D call TRBD1 (6 bases). This CDR3 comprises 14 residues. Deletions cut 6 bases from V and 6 bases from J, with 15 bases between. Germline CDR1 is SNHLY and CDR2 is FYNNEI. In DNA form, the CDR3 reads TGTGCCAGCAGACAGGGTAGCGCCCCCAATGAGCAGTTCTTC. Its translation: CASRQGSAPNEQFF.

This clonotype has just a few counts. The rearrangement links TRBV27 to TRBJ2-1, with 7 bases aligning to TRBD2. Germline CDR1 is MNHEY and CDR2 is SMNVEV (reference sequence). The V segment lost 4 bases and the J segment 6 bases; nucleotides outside the gene matches: 6. The CDR3 covers 14 residues. This chain's CDR3 is CASSSRTSSNEQFF. In nucleotides, the CDR3 is TGTGCCAGCAGTTCCCGGACTAGTAGCAATGAGCAGTTCTTC.

This clonotype was detected many times. This sequence joins TRBV11-1 and TRBJ2-1; D perhaps matches TRBD1 (6 bases). V was cut by 6 bases and J by 0 bases, with 15 bases left in between. The CDR3 runs 16 residues. Germline V CDR1 and CDR2: SGHAT, FQDESV (reference sequence). The CDR3 nucleotides are TGTGCCAGCAGTGACAGGTTCGCTAGCTCCTACAATGAGCAGTTCTTC. This gives the protein CASSDRFASSYNEQFF. Supplemented by reference TRBV11-1 and TRBJ2-1, the full variable domain reads EAEVAQSPRYKITEKSQAVAFWCDPISGHATLYWYRQILGQGPELLVQFQDESVVDDSQLPKDRFSAERLKGVDSTLKIQPAELGDSAMYLCASSDRFASSYNEQFFGPGTRLTVL.

This clonotype has ten or more counts. The genes are TRBV7-9 and TRBJ2-3, with 11 bases aligning to TRBD2. J gave up 6 bases and V 5 bases, and 16 bases lay outside the gene matches. This CDR3 spans 18 amino acids. CDR1 and CDR2 (germline): SEHNR, FQNEAQ (reference sequence). The CDR3 sequence: CASSQQQGASGRMDTQYF. CDR3 in DNA: TGTGCCAGCAGCCAGCAACAGGGGGCTAGCGGGAGGATGGATACGCAGTATTTT. Full variable domain (outside the CDR3, taken from reference TRBV7-9 and TRBJ2-3): DTGVSQNPRHKITKRGQNVTFRCDPISEHNRLYWYRQTLGQGPEFLTYFQNEAQLEKSRLLSDRFSAERPKGSFSTLEIQRTEQGDSAMYLCASSQQQGASGRMDTQYFGPGTRLTVL.

V and J are TRBV7-3 and TRBJ2-1, with 11 positions matching TRBD2. The germline gives CDR1 SGHTA, CDR2 FQGTGA. The CDR3 loop spans 14 amino acids. Trimming removed 6 bases from V and 8 bases from J; junction bases left unmatched: 6. CDR3 in amino acids: CASSLAGGADEQFF. The CDR3 region has the DNA TGTGCCAGCAGTCTAGCGGGAGGAGCCGATGAGCAGTTCTTC.

Many counts were recorded for this clonotype. The rearrangement uses TRBV20-1 and TRBJ2-1; D remains ambiguous. This CDR3 is built from 14 residues. CDR1 DFQATT and CDR2 SNEGSKA come from the germline V gene (reference sequence). Trimming removed 6 bases at V and 8 bases at J, with 20 bases between. The CDR3 DNA reads TGCAGTGCACACCCGCCGATGAGTTTTCATGAGCAGTTCTTC. Amino acid sequence: CSAHPPMSFHEQFF.

In this sample, this clonotype turned up many times. The gene calls are TRBV20-1 and TRBJ2-7, with D perhaps matching TRBD2 (5 bases). Trimming stripped 2 bases from V and 7 bases from J, with 6 bases between. The germline V gene encodes CDR1 DFQATT and CDR2 SNEGSKA (reference sequence). CDR3 length: 10 residues. As DNA, the CDR3 is TGCAGTGCTAGATCGGGGGAGCAGTACTTC. It translates to CSARSGEQYF.